The next 31 T cell receptor beta chains were all read from a single sample in a study of blood T cell repertoires in COVID-19. Produced via immunoSEQ multiplex PCR; TCRdb's table is partial and in-frame only. Of about 240,000 clones detected, around 87% appear once; the ten largest clones hold 5.5% to 9%. Sequenced input: peripheral blood. These receptors were collected from a woman in her 70s with active or convalescent COVID-19.

This clone came up once. The J gene is TRBJ1-1, the V gene TRBV5-1; 7 bases map to TRBD1. This CDR3 comprises 13 residues. With 4 bases clipped from V and 4 bases from J, the junction kept 4 bases outside the gene matches. Germline V gives CDR1 SGHRS, CDR2 YFSETQ. CDR3 DNA: TGCGCCAGCAGCAGGGACAGAGGCACTGAAGCTTTCTTT. Translated: CASSRDRGTEAFF.

V gene TRBV19 combines with J gene TRBJ1-6, with 9 nucleotides matching TRBD1. CDR3 length: 15 amino acids. CDR1 is LNHDA and CDR2 is SQIVND in the germline V gene (reference sequence). J was trimmed by 6 bases and V by 6 bases; bases with no gene match: 6. This CDR3 is CASRIQGAFNSPLHF. The CDR3 DNA reads TGTGCCAGTAGGATACAGGGGGCCTTTAATTCACCCCTCCACTTT.

The gene calls are TRBV19 and TRBJ2-7; 8 bases agree with TRBD1. After removal of 4 bases from V and 4 bases from J, the junction contained 6 bases not matched to a gene. Germline CDR1 reads LNHDA; CDR2 reads SQIVND (reference sequence). The CDR3 is 14 residues long. CDR3 DNA: TGTGCCAGTAGTAAGTCAAGACAGGGGTACGAGCAGTACTTC. This gives the protein CASSKSRQGYEQYF. The full variable domain, in which reference TRBV19 and TRBJ2-7 provide the parts outside the CDR3, is DGGITQSPKYLFRKEGQNVTLSCEQNLNHDAMYWYRQDPGQGLRLIYYSQIVNDFQKGDIAEGYSVSREKKESFPLTVTSAQKNPTAFYLCASSKSRQGYEQYFGPGTRLTVT.

The CDR3 DNA reads TGCAGTGCTAGTGTCCGGGAGATTAGTTCCACAGATACGCAGTATTTT. Its translation: CSASVREISSTDTQYF. The chain joins TRBV20-1 to TRBJ2-3; D perhaps matches TRBD2 (6 bases). Germline values: CDR1 DFQATT, CDR2 SNEGSKA (reference sequence). The CDR3 is 16 amino acids. V was clipped by 3 bases and J by 2 bases, with 18 bases between them.

The chain has TRBV27 and TRBJ1-1, with unresolved D. There are 12 residues in the CDR3. The V gene's germline CDR1 is MNHEY and CDR2 SMNVEV (reference sequence). Trimming shortened V by 6 bases and J by 5 bases, and 10 bases separated the two germline ends. The CDR3 nucleotides read TGTGCCAGCAGCCCTGGAGGGACTGAAGCTTTCTTT. This encodes CASSPGGTEAFF.

This clone showed up just once. This chain's CDR3 is CASSGSHVGGNTDTQYF. CDR3 bases: TGCGCCAGCAGTGGGTCTCATGTCGGGGGAAACACAGATACGCAGTATTTT. J is TRBJ2-3 and V is TRBV10-2; a weak D match, TRBD2 (6 bases). V was clipped by 4 bases and J by 2 bases, with 19 bases between them. The CDR3 has 17 amino acids. The V gene's germline CDR1 is WSHSY and CDR2 SAAADI.

The rearrangement links TRBV7-2 to TRBJ2-5; weak D call: TRBD1 (5 bases). CDR3 length equals 14 residues. Trimming took off 1 base at V and 5 bases at J, with 11 bases between the two ends. Germline CDR1 SGHTA, CDR2 FQGNSA. The CDR3 reads CASSLERTPETQYF. The CDR3 DNA is TGTGCCAGCAGCTTAGAGAGGACACCGGAGACCCAGTACTTC.

The chain recombines TRBV19 with TRBJ2-1, with D perhaps matching TRBD2 (5 bases). Looked up from germline, CDR1 is LNHDA and CDR2 is SQIVND (reference sequence). V lost 1 base and J lost 9, with 16 bases in between. The CDR3 loop spans 15 amino acids. The chain's CDR3 is CASSIGRVLLGEQFF. The CDR3 nucleotides are TGTGCCAGTAGTATAGGGCGGGTCCTTTTGGGTGAGCAGTTCTTC.

This clone has a single count. The chain recombines TRBV28 with TRBJ2-7, with 13 bases matching TRBD2. This CDR3 region has 15 residues. The J segment lost 2 bases and the V segment lost 7 bases, leaving 5 bases of the junction unmatched. Germline V gene sequence: CDR1 MDHEN, CDR2 SYDVKM. This CDR3 is CASTFTSGGAYEQYF. The DNA for the CDR3 is TGTGCCAGCACCTTCACTAGCGGGGGGGCCTACGAGCAGTACTTC.

The chain links TRBV19 to TRBJ1-2, with 9 bases fitting TRBD1. Germline V gene sequence: CDR1 LNHDA, CDR2 SQIVND (reference sequence). The trim removed 6 bases at V and 3 bases at J, leaving 2 bases unmatched. CDR3 length: 13 amino acids. CDR3 in DNA: TGTGCCAGTAGCAGACAGGGGGACTATGGCTACACCTTC. This gives the protein CASSRQGDYGYTF. Filled out from reference TRBV19 and TRBJ1-2, the complete variable domain reads DGGITQSPKYLFRKEGQNVTLSCEQNLNHDAMYWYRQDPGQGLRLIYYSQIVNDFQKGDIAEGYSVSREKKESFPLTVTSAQKNPTAFYLCASSRQGDYGYTFGSGTRLTVV.

The rearrangement links TRBV24-1 to TRBJ2-2; D perhaps matches TRBD2 (5 bases). CDR1 and CDR2 (germline): KGHDR, SFDVKD. This CDR3 contains 13 residues. V was cut by 6 bases and J by 7 bases, with 11 bases left in between. CDR3 protein: CATSFPAGGELFF. CDR3 in DNA: TGTGCCACCAGTTTCCCGGCGGGCGGGGAGCTGTTTTTT.

This clone was seen more than once but under ten times. Additional DNA sequences in this sample encode the identical CDR3. The chain employs TRBV11-3 and TRBJ1-3; TRBD1 aligns across 10 bases. J lost 2 bases, V lost 5 bases, and 3 bases had no gene match. Germline-derived CDR1 and CDR2 are SGHNT and YENEEA. The CDR3 totals 15 residues. The CDR3 nucleotides are TGTGCCAGCAGCCCGGGACAGGGGCCTGGAAACACCATATATTTT. This translates into CASSPGQGPGNTIYF.

The chain combines TRBV7-2 with TRBJ1-1; D may be TRBD1 (5 bases). V lost 4 bases and J lost 5, with 11 bases in between. CDR1 is SGHTA, CDR2 FQGNSA, per germline. The CDR3 loop spans 13 amino acids. CDR3 residues: CASSYSGGTEAFF. Here the CDR3 DNA reads TGTGCCAGCAGCTACTCGGGGGGGACTGAAGCTTTCTTT.

The chain combines TRBV6-5 with TRBJ1-3; tentative D call: TRBD1 (6 bases). Germline assignment: CDR1 MNHEY and CDR2 SVGAGI. V was trimmed by 0 bases and J by 0 bases, leaving 9 bases between them. The CDR3 has 16 residues. The CDR3 spells CASSYSRQASGNTIYF. The CDR3 nucleotides are TGTGCCAGCAGTTACTCGCGACAGGCCTCTGGAAACACCATATATTTT.

V is TRBV19 and J is TRBJ1-5; unclear D gene. V was clipped by 10 bases and J by 4 bases, with 14 bases between them. This CDR3 comprises 13 residues. Per the germline V gene, CDR1 is LNHDA and CDR2 is SQIVND (reference sequence). CDR3 residues: CATSDTKNQPQHF. CDR3 nucleotide sequence: TGTGCCACCTCCGACACAAAAAATCAGCCCCAGCATTTT.

The gene calls are TRBV10-2 and TRBJ1-3; D unresolved. Germline V CDR1 and CDR2: WSHSY, SAAADI. The CDR3 has 16 amino acids. V was trimmed by 2 bases and J by 0 bases, leaving 11 bases between them. CDR3 nucleotides: TGCGCCAGCAGTGAGGTTGGGCAGAGCTCTGGAAACACCATATATTTT. As protein: CASSEVGQSSGNTIYF.

This chain joins TRBV5-6 and TRBJ1-5; no reliable D call. With 4 bases removed from V and 8 bases from J, the gap between germline ends came to 16 bases. The CDR3 is 14 residues long. Germline CDR1 SGHDT, CDR2 YYEEEE. CDR3 sequence: CASSGRGEIKPQHF. The CDR3 nucleotides are TGTGCCAGCAGCGGACGCGGGGAAATCAAGCCCCAGCATTTT.

The gene calls are TRBV19 and TRBJ1-2; D not certain. Trimming cost V 4 bases and J 2 bases, with 8 bases left between them. The CDR3 covers 13 residues. Germline V CDR1 and CDR2: LNHDA, SQIVND (reference sequence). Here the CDR3 reads CASSNPSNYGYTF. In nucleotides, the CDR3 is TGTGCCAGTAGTAACCCGAGCAACTATGGCTACACCTTC.

The V and J genes are TRBV24-1 and TRBJ2-3; 7 bases are shared with TRBD1. Trimming removed 0 bases from V and 3 bases from J; junction bases left unmatched: 5. The CDR3 extends over 16 amino acids. The germline V gene has CDR1 KGHDR and CDR2 SFDVKD. The CDR3 bases are TGTGCCACCAGTGATTTGCGAGGGGACAGAACAGATACGCAGTATTTT. Its translation is CATSDLRGDRTDTQYF.

The rearrangement links TRBV19 to TRBJ2-3, with 8 nucleotides matching TRBD2. CDR1 is LNHDA, CDR2 SQIVND, per germline (reference sequence). The CDR3 runs 16 residues. V shed 1 base and J 5 bases; nucleotides not matched to a gene: 8. The CDR3 sequence is CASSIGRGVIEDTQYF. CDR3 DNA: TGTGCCAGTAGTATAGGGCGGGGGGTAATAGAAGATACGCAGTATTTT.

Remarks on this clone: At one end, the junction sequence differs from germline, possibly due to a read error. V and J are TRBV6-1 and TRBJ1-6; the D gene is possibly TRBD1 (5 bases). The CDR3 extends over 14 amino acids. Per germline, CDR1 MNHNS and CDR2 SASEGT. The chain's CDR3 is CASSDGAEGRGGDF. The CDR3 DNA reads TGTGCCAGCAGTGATGGGGCGGAGGGGAGGGGTGGAGATTTT.

This chain connects TRBV5-6 to TRBJ1-2; no clear D. In germline, CDR1 is SGHDT, CDR2 YYEEEE. CDR3 length: 11 amino acids. Trimming shortened V by 3 bases and J by 10 bases, and 10 bases separated the two germline ends. Here the CDR3 reads CASSSDWAYTF. As DNA, the CDR3 is TGTGCCAGCAGCTCCGATTGGGCCTACACCTTC.

V and J are TRBV19 and TRBJ1-2, with unresolved D. This CDR3 spans 14 amino acids. Trimming took 5 bases from V and 2 from J, leaving 12 bases between them. Germline-derived CDR1 and CDR2 are LNHDA and SQIVND (reference sequence). The CDR3 coding sequence is TGTGCCAGTAGTCTCGGGAGCCCAAACTATGGCTACACCTTC. It translates to CASSLGSPNYGYTF.

This clone appeared a few times. The V gene is TRBV6-2 or TRBV6-3, the J gene TRBJ2-1, with D possibly TRBD2 on 6 matching bases. The CDR3 totals 13 residues. Per germline, CDR1 MNHEY and CDR2 SVGEGT. With 5 bases removed from V and 10 bases from J, the gap between germline ends came to 15 bases. The DNA of the CDR3 is TGTGCCAGCAGTGTACGCGTCGGGGGAGAGCAGTTCTTC. This gives the protein CASSVRVGGEQFF.

V usage is TRBV18 and J usage is TRBJ2-5; a possible D gene is TRBD2 (6 bases). CDR1 is KGHSH and CDR2 is LQKENI in the germline V gene. The CDR3 covers 14 residues. Trimming stripped 3 bases from V and 5 bases from J, with 13 bases between. The CDR3 DNA follows: TGTGCCAGCTCACCGGAGACTAGGAGGGAGACCCAGTACTTC. This encodes CASSPETRRETQYF.

This sequence joins TRBV6-5 and TRBJ2-1; TRBD2 agrees at 7 bases. Germline trimming cut 6 bases from V and 2 bases from J; bases unmatched to any gene: 7. Germline values: CDR1 MNHEY, CDR2 SVGAGI. The CDR3 totals 15 residues. The CDR3 region is CASSPGRAAYNEQFF. CDR3 nucleotides: TGTGCCAGCAGCCCGGGGAGGGCCGCCTACAATGAGCAGTTCTTC.

This clone was detected once. This sample also contains other DNA sequences that code for the same CDR3. The chain employs TRBV27 and TRBJ1-1; D remains unclear. Trimming stripped 2 bases from V and 4 bases from J, with 8 bases between. Germline-derived CDR1 and CDR2 are MNHEY and SMNVEV (reference sequence). CDR3 size: 13 residues. The CDR3 protein is CASSLGGVTEAFF. The CDR3 DNA reads TGTGCCAGCAGTTTAGGCGGGGTCACTGAAGCTTTCTTT.

This chain connects TRBV9 to TRBJ1-3; 11 bases match TRBD1. The CDR3 loop spans 16 amino acids. Germline CDR1 and CDR2: SGDLS and YYNGEE. The V and J ends lost 1 base and 2 bases, in that order; junction bases with no gene match: 2. CDR3: CASSVWDRGTGNTIYF. DNA for the CDR3: TGTGCCAGCAGCGTATGGGACAGGGGGACTGGAAACACCATATATTTT.

The chain has TRBV15 and TRBJ2-7; 10 bases agree with TRBD1. The CDR3 covers 16 residues. CDR1 is LNHNV and CDR2 is YYDKDF in the germline V gene (reference sequence). V lost 1 base and J lost 0; bases outside the gene matches: 3. CDR3 nucleotides: TGTGCCACCAGCAGAGGGGGACAGGGGAGCTCCTACGAGCAGTACTTC. It is translated as CATSRGGQGSSYEQYF. Complete variable domain (other parts from reference TRBV15 and TRBJ2-7): DAMVIQNPRYQVTQFGKPVTLSCSQTLNHNVMYWYQQKSSQAPKLLFHYYDKDFNNEADTPDNFQSRRPNTSFCFLDIRSPGLGDTAMYLCATSRGGQGSSYEQYFGPGTRLTVT.

The gene calls are TRBV29-1 and TRBJ2-3, with 8 nucleotides matching TRBD1. The length of the CDR3 is 13 residues. Germline V gene sequence: CDR1 SQVTM, CDR2 ANQGSEA. J was trimmed by 4 bases and V by 7 bases; bases with no gene match: 7. The CDR3 sequence is CSARGTGADTQYF. For the CDR3, the DNA is TGCAGCGCCCGAGGGACAGGTGCAGATACGCAGTATTTT.

The chain couples TRBV19 to TRBJ1-5, with 7 bases lining up with TRBD1. This CDR3 has 15 residues. CDR1 LNHDA and CDR2 SQIVND come from the germline V gene (reference sequence). The J segment lost 3 bases and the V segment lost 4 bases, leaving 6 bases of the junction unmatched. The CDR3 coding sequence is TGTGCCAGTAGTACCGACAGGGTCCTCAATCAGCCCCAGCATTTT. This translates into CASSTDRVLNQPQHF.